Listed here is a single TCR beta chain. CDR1 is SGHVS, CDR2 FNYEAQ, per germline. The V end lost 2 bases, the J end lost 8 bases, and 9 bases lay between the germline ends. The CDR3 totals 12 residues. The data are from a study of OX40 agonist ivuxolimab in advanced cancers. Study-wide context: Patients in dose escalation had liver, melanoma, kidney or head and neck cancers. Partial responses were achieved by three patients, of whom one had hepatocellular carcinoma and two had cutaneous melanoma.

Patients were ineligible given autoimmune disease history or systemic immunosuppression. Clones were sequenced by immunoSEQ multiplex PCR, and TCRdb holds only the in-frame ones, with some missing. The data hold 25,000 to 40,000 clones, with around 84% observed a single time. The sequencing here drew on CD4+ or CD8+ T cells sorted from blood, taken in a trial of the OX40 agonist ivuxolimab. The source is an adult with an advanced solid tumor such as melanoma, head and neck, liver or kidney cancer. The V gene is TRBV7-6, the J gene TRBJ1-1; no definite D call. CDR3 protein: CASSLLAQEAFF. The DNA for the CDR3 is TGTGCCAGCAGCTTACTTGCCCAGGAAGCTTTCTTT.